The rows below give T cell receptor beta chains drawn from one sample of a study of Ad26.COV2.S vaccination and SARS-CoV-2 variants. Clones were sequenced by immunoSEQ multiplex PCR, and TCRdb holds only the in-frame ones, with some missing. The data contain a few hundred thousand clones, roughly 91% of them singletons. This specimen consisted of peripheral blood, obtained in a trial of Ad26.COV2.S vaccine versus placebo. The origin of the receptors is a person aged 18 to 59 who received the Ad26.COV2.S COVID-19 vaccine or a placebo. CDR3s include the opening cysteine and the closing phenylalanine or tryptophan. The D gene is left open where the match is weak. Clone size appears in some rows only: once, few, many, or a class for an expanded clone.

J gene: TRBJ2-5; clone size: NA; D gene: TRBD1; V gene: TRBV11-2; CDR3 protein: CASSFDRGRSVTQYF; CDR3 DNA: TGTGCCAGCAGCTTTGACAGGGGGCGCAGTGTGACCCAGTACTTC
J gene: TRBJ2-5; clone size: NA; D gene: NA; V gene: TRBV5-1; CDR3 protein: CASSLEGGETQYF; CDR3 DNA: TGCGCCAGCAGCTTGGAGGGGGGTGAGACCCAGTACTTC
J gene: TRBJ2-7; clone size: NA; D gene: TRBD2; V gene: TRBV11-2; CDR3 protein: CASSLLAGGPSEQYF; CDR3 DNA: TGTGCCAGCAGCTTACTAGCGGGAGGGCCAAGCGAGCAGTACTTC
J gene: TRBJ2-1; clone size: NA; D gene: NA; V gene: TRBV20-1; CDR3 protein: CSARGLDEQFF; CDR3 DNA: TGCAGTGCTAGGGGGCTAGATGAGCAGTTCTTC
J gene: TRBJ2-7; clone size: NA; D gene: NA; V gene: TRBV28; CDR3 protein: CASSLSSYEQYF; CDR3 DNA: TGTGCCAGCAGTTTGAGCTCCTACGAGCAGTACTTC
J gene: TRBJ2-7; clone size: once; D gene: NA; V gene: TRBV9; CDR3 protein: CASSPGTHKTFYEQYF; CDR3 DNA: TGTGCCAGCAGCCCCGGGACCCATAAAACCTTTTACGAGCAGTACTTC
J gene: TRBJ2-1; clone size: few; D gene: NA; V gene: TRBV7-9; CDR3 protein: CASSLENPSNEQFF; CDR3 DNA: TGTGCCAGCAGCTTAGAGAATCCATCCAATGAGCAGTTCTTC
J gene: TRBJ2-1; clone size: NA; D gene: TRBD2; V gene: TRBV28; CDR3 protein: CASSNNGLAGVDEQFF; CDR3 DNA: TGTGCCAGCAGTAACAACGGACTAGCGGGAGTGGATGAGCAGTTCTTC
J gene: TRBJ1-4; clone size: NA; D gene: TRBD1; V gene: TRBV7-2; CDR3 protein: CASSPSQGAFEKLFF; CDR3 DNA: TGTGCCAGCAGCCCTAGCCAGGGGGCCTTCGAAAAACTGTTTTTT
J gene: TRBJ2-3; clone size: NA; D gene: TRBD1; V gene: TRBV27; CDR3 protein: CASSRDRATDTQYF; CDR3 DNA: TGTGCCAGCAGCCGCGACAGGGCAACAGATACGCAGTATTTT
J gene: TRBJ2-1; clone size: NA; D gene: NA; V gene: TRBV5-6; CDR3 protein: CASSFRPTRRDEQFF; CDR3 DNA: TGTGCCAGCAGCTTTCGGCCGACCCGGAGGGATGAGCAGTTCTTC
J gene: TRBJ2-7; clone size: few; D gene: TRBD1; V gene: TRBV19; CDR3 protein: CASSRDRVTNEQYF; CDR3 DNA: TGTGCCAGTAGTCGGGACAGGGTCACCAACGAGCAGTACTTC
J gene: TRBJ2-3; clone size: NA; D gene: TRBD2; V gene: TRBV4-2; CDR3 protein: CASSQDWAVGGGGGYTDTQYF; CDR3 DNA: TGTGCCAGCAGCCAAGATTGGGCAGTTGGTGGGGGGGGAGGCTACACAGATACGCAGTATTTT
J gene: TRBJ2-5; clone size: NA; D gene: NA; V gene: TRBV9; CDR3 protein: CASSAREGRETQYF; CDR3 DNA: TGTGCCAGCAGCGCAAGAGAGGGGCGGGAGACCCAGTACTTC
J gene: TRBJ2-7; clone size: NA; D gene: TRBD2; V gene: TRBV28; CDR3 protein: CASSLGGRYEQYF; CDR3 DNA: TGTGCCAGCAGTTTGGGCGGGAGGTACGAGCAGTACTTC
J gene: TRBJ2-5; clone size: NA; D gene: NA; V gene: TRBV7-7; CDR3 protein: CASSAATVAVLQETQYF; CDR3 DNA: TGTGCTAGCAGCGCAGCAACCGTCGCAGTACTCCAAGAGACCCAGTACTTC
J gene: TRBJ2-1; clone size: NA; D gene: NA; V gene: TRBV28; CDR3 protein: CASSFGGTHYMDEQFF; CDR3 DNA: TGTGCCAGCAGTTTCGGAGGGACTCACTACATGGATGAGCAGTTCTTC
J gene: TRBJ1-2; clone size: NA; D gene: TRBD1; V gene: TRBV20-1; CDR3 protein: CSALRDSPFTF; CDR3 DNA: TGCAGTGCCCTGCGGGACAGCCCGTTCACCTTC
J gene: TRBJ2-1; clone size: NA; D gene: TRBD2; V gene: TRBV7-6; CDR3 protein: CASSLFSGRASGEQFF; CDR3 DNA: TGTGCCAGCAGCTTATTTAGCGGGAGGGCCTCAGGTGAGCAGTTCTTC
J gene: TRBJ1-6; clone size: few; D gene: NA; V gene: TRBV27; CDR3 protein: CASSFSSFNSPLHF; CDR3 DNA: TGTGCCAGCAGTTTTAGCAGTTTTAATTCACCCCTCCACTTT
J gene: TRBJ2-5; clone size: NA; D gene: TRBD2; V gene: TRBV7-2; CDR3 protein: CASSLVAGVGETQYF; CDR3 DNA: TGTGCCAGCAGCTTAGTAGCGGGAGTGGGGGAGACCCAGTACTTC
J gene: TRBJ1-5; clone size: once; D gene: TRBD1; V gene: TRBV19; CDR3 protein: CASSAQGEGNQPQHF; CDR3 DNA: TGTGCCAGTAGTGCCCAGGGGGAAGGCAATCAGCCCCAGCATTTT
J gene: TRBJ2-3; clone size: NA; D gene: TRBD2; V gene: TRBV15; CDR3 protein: CATRGGPSTDTQYF; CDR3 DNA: TGTGCCACCAGGGGAGGGCCTAGCACAGATACGCAGTATTTT
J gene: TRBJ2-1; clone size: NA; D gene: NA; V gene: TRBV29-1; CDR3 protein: CSVTEKHNEQFF; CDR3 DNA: TGCAGCGTTACTGAAAAACACAATGAGCAGTTCTTC
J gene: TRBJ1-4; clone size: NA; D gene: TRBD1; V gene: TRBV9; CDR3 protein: CASSDRDRASEKLFF; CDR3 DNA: TGTGCCAGCAGCGATCGGGACAGGGCGAGTGAAAAACTGTTTTTT
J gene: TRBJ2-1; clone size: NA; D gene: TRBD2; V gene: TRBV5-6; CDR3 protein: CASSWGLAGGHEQFF; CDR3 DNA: TGTGCCAGCAGCTGGGGCCTAGCGGGAGGGCATGAGCAGTTCTTC
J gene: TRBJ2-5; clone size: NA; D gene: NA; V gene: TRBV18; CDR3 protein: CASSPVREETQYF; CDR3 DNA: TGTGCCAGCTCACCCGTCAGGGAAGAGACCCAGTACTTC
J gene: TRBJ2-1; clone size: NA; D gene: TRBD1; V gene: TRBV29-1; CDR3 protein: CSAHGQGAPDEQFF; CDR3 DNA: TGCAGCGCCCATGGACAGGGAGCCCCGGATGAGCAGTTCTTC
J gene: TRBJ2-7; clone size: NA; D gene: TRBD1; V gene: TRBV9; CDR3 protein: CASSVGTGGAYEQYF; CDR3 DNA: TGTGCCAGCAGCGTTGGGACAGGGGGTGCCTACGAGCAGTACTTC
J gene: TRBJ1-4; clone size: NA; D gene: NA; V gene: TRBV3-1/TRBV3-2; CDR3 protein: CASTDREEKLFF; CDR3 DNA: TGTGCCAGCACCGACCGAGAAGAAAAACTGTTTTTT
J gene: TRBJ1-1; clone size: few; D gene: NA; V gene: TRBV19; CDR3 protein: CASTLGARGTEAFF; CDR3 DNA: TGTGCCAGTACTCTAGGGGCCCGAGGCACTGAAGCTTTCTTT
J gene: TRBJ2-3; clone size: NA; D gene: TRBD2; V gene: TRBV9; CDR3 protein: CASSVDHSSGDTDTQYF; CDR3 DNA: TGTGCCAGCAGCGTCGACCACTCCAGCGGGGACACAGATACGCAGTATTTT
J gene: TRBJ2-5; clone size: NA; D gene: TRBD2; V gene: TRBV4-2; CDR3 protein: CASSHDRGLADQETQYF; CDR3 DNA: TGTGCCAGCAGCCATGACAGGGGACTAGCGGACCAAGAGACCCAGTACTTC
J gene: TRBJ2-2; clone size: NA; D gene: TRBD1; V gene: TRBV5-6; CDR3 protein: CASSRTGGYTGELFF; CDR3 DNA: TGTGCCAGCAGCCGGACAGGGGGCTACACCGGGGAGCTGTTTTTT
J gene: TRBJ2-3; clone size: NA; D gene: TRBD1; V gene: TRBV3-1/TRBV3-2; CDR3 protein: CASSHTGQGQSTDTQYF; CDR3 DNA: TGTGCCAGCAGCCATACCGGACAGGGGCAGAGCACAGATACGCAGTATTTT
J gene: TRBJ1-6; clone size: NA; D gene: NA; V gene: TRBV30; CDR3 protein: CAWSLTDNSPLHF; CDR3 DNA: TGTGCCTGGAGTTTGACAGATAATTCACCCCTCCACTTT
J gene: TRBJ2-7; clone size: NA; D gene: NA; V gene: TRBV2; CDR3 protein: CASSGRGEESYEQYF; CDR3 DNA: TGTGCCAGCAGTGGGCGCGGGGAAGAATCCTACGAGCAGTACTTC
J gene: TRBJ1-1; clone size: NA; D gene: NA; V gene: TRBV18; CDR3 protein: CASSPLRNTEAFF; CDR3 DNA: TGTGCCAGCTCACCATTGAGGAACACTGAAGCTTTCTTT
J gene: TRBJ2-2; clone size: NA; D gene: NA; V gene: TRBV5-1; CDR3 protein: CASSLGQPGTGELFF; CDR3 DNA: TGCGCCAGCAGCTTGGGTCAGCCGGGCACCGGGGAGCTGTTTTTT
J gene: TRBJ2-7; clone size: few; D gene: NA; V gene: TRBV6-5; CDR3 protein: CASTQGVGWVGEQYF; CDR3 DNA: TGTGCCAGCACCCAAGGCGTAGGGTGGGTAGGGGAGCAGTACTTC
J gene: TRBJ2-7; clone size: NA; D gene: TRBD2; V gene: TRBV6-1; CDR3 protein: CASSESGAVYEQYF; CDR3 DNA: TGTGCCAGCAGTGAAAGCGGGGCAGTCTACGAGCAGTACTTC
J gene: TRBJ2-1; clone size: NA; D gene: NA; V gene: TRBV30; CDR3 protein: CAWSGASQINEQFF; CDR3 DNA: TGTGCCTGGAGTGGGGCTAGTCAGATTAATGAGCAGTTCTTC
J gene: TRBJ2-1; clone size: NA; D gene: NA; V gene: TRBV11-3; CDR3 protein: CASSLDKDTPYNEQFF; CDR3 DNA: TGTGCCAGCAGCTTAGATAAGGACACCCCCTACAATGAGCAGTTCTTC
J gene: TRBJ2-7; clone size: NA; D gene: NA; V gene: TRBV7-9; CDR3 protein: CASSDLGVYEQYF; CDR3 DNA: TGTGCCAGCTCTGACCTAGGGGTCTACGAGCAGTACTTC
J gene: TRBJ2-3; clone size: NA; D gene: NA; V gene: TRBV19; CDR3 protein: CASSPPRGTDTQYF; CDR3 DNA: TGTGCCAGTAGTCCCCCGCGGGGCACAGATACGCAGTATTTT
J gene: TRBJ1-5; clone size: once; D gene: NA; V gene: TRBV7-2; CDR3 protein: CASSGILTVSNQPQHF; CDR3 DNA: TGTGCCAGCAGCGGGATTCTAACTGTGAGCAATCAGCCCCAGCATTTT
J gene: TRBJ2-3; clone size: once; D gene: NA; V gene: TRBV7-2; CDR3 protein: CASSRSQDTQYF; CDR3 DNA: TGTGCCAGCAGCCGAAGTCAGGATACGCAGTATTTT
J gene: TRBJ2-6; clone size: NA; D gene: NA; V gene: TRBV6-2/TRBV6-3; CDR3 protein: CASSYEGRQGSGANVLTF; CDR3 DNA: TGTGCCAGCAGTTACGAGGGCAGGCAAGGCTCTGGGGCCAACGTCCTGACTTTC
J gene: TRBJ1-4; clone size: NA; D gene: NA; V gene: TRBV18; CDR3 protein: CASPWPATNEKLFF; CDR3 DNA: TGTGCCAGCCCATGGCCCGCAACTAATGAAAAACTGTTTTTT